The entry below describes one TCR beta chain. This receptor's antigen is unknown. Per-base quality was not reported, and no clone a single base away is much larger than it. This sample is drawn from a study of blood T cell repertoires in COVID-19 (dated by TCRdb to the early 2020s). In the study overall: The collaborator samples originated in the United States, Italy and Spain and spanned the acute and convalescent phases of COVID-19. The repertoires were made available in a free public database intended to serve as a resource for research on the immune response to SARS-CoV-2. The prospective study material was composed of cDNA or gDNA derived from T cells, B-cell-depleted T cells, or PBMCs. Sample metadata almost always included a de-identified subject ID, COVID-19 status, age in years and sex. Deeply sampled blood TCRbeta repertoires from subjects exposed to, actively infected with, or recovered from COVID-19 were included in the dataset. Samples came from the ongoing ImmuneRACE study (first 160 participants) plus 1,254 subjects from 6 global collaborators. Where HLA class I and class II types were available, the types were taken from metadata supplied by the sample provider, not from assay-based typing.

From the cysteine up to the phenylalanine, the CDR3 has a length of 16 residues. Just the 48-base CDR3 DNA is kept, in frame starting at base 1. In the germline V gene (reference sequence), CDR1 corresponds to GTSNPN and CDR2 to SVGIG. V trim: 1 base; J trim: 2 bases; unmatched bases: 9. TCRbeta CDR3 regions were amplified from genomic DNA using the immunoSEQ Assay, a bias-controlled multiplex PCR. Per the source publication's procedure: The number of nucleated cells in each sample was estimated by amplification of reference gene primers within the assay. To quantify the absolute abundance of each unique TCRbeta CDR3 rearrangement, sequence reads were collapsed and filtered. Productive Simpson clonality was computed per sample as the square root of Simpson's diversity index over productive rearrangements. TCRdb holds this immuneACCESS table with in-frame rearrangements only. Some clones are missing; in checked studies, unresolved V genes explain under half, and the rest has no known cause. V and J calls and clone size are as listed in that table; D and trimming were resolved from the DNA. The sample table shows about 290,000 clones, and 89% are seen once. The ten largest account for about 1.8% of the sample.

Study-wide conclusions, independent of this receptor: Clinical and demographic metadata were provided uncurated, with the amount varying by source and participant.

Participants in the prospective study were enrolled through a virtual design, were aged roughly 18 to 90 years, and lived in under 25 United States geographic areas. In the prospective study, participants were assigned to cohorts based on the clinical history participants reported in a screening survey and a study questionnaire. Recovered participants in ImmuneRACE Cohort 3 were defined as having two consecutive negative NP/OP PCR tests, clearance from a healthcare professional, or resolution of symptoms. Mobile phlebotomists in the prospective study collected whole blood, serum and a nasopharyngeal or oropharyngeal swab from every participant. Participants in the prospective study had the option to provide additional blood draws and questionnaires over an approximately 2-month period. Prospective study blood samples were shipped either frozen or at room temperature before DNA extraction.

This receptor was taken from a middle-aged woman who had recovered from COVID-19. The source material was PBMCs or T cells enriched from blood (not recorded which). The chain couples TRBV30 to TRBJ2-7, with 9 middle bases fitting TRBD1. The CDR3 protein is CAWSGTGTGSPYEQYF. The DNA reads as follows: TGTGCCTGGAGTGGAACCGGGACAGGGAGTCCCTACGAGCAGTACTTC.